Each of the 10 T cell receptor beta chains below was sequenced from the same sample in a study of human versus mouse CDR3 diversity and MHC coevolution. Libraries were prepared by immunoSEQ multiplex PCR; TCRdb keeps only in-frame clonotypes and omits some of them. This table holds tens of thousands of clones, around 93% found once. The sample consisted of naive CD4+ T cells from blood. Subset of the sample: CD45RO-negative CD62L-positive naive CD4 T cells. The receptors were gathered from a person aged 25 to 69 in good health.

This chain uses TRBV7-3 with TRBJ1-6; 9 bases fit TRBD1. J gave up 10 bases and V 2 bases, and 6 bases lay outside the gene matches. The CDR3 is made up of 15 amino acids. The germline CDR1 and CDR2 sequences are SGHTA and FQGTGA. The CDR3 sequence: CASSLEGQGGSPLHF. DNA for the CDR3: TGTGCCAGCAGCTTAGAGGGACAGGGAGGCTCACCCCTCCACTTT. The variable domain in full, completed from reference TRBV7-3 and TRBJ1-6, reads GAGVSQTPSNKVTEKGKYVELRCDPISGHTALYWYRQSLGQGPEFLIYFQGTGAADDSGLPNDRFFAVRPEGSVSTLKIQRTERGDSAVYLCASSLEGQGGSPLHFGNGTRLTVT.

This chain links TRBV4-3 with TRBJ2-2; 8 nucleotides agree with TRBD1. The CDR3 is 16 amino acids. From germline, CDR1 is LGHNA and CDR2 YSLEER. The J segment lost 4 bases and the V segment lost 2 bases, leaving 6 bases of the junction unmatched. The CDR3 nucleotides are TGCGCCAGCAGCCAAACTGGACAGGGCATCACCGGGGAGCTGTTTTTT. Residues: CASSQTGQGITGELFF.

V usage is TRBV10-3 and J usage is TRBJ2-7, with 8 bases lining up with TRBD2. Germline loops: CDR1 ENHRY, CDR2 SYGVKD. The CDR3 length is 14 residues. The ends lost 6 bases at V and 3 bases at J; junction bases unmatched: 7. The CDR3: CAISKRETVYEQYF. The DNA for the CDR3 is TGTGCCATCAGCAAGCGGGAGACTGTCTACGAGCAGTACTTC.

The sample holds one count of this clone. The chain couples TRBV11-2 to TRBJ1-3; D perhaps matches TRBD1 (6 bases). Trimming shortened V by 7 bases and J by 0 bases, and 10 bases separated the two germline ends. The CDR3 consists of 14 residues. In germline, CDR1 is SGHAT, CDR2 FQNNGV. The CDR3 DNA reads TGTGCCAGCACGACAGGATTCTCTGGAAACACCATATATTTT. It codes for CASTTGFSGNTIYF.

V usage is TRBV7-2 and J usage is TRBJ2-3; D ambiguous. The V end was cut by 5 bases, the J end by 5 bases, with 11 bases between. Germline V gene lookup returns CDR1 SGHTA and CDR2 FQGNSA. This CDR3 spans 13 amino acids. The CDR3 reads CASSPGSLDTQYF. The CDR3 DNA reads TGTGCCAGCAGCCCCGGGTCCTTAGATACGCAGTATTTT.

The chain links TRBV6-5 to TRBJ2-5; D gene unclear. The CDR3 extends over 13 amino acids. Germline CDR1 is MNHEY and CDR2 is SVGAGI. V lost 5 bases to trimming and J lost 2 bases, with 9 bases between them. CDR3 DNA: TGTGCCAGCAGTGGGTACAGACAAGAGACCCAGTACTTC. This encodes CASSGYRQETQYF.

The J gene is TRBJ1-5, the V gene TRBV7-2, with 11 bases identical to TRBD1. CDR1 and CDR2 from the germline V gene are SGHTA and FQGNSA. The CDR3 extends over 18 amino acids. V lost 2 bases to trimming and J lost 4 bases; unmatched junction nucleotides: 10. This chain's CDR3 is CASSLNLIGTGGNQPQHF. The CDR3 DNA reads as TGTGCCAGCAGCTTAAATCTTATCGGGACAGGGGGAAATCAGCCCCAGCATTTT.

The V call is TRBV5-1, the J call TRBJ1-4, with D possibly being TRBD1 (5 bases). CDR1 and CDR2 (germline): SGHRS, YFSETQ. Trimming shortened V by 0 bases and J by 5 bases, and 11 bases separated the two germline ends. The CDR3 consists of 15 residues. This CDR3 reads CASSLGGAPNEKLFF. The CDR3 region has the DNA TGCGCCAGCAGCTTGGGCGGGGCTCCAAATGAAAAACTGTTTTTT.

This chain connects TRBV30 to TRBJ1-5; the match to TRBD1 covers 10 bases. Trimming at V came to 2 bases and at J to 4 bases, leaving 2 bases not matched to a gene. CDR1 is GTSNPN, CDR2 SVGIG, per germline (reference sequence). The CDR3 length is 14 residues. The CDR3 here is CAWSWTGGNQPQHF. CDR3 DNA sequence: TGTGCCTGGAGTTGGACAGGGGGGAATCAGCCCCAGCATTTT.

The chain couples TRBV15 to TRBJ2-5, with TRBD2 as a possible D gene (6 bases). The germline V and J ends were trimmed by 3 bases and 13 bases, with 15 bases remaining between them. Germline V lookup: CDR1 LNHNV, CDR2 YYDKDF (reference sequence). This CDR3 has 12 residues. The CDR3 region is CATSSRPGLPYF. CDR3 in DNA: TGTGCCACCAGCAGCCGACCGGGACTGCCGTACTTC.